Here is one T cell receptor (beta chain) with its context. The authors' processing: Nucleated cell number was recorded as an estimate derived from reference gene primer amplification. The method was immunoSEQ multiplex PCR; TCRdb's version includes in-frame clones alone and lacks a portion of them. V and J calls and clone size are copied from that table; D and trimming were computed from the DNA. The data contain 140,000 to 150,000 clones, around 84% of them singletons. This sample is part of a study of blood T cell repertoires in COVID-19. The wider study: The study drew acute and convalescent COVID-19 samples from the United States, Italy and Spain. Sources were T cells, B-cell-depleted T cells, or PBMCs; the material itself was cDNA or gDNA.

V trimming: 3 bases; J trimming: 4 bases; junction bases outside the gene matches: 6. CDR3 length: 15 residues. Germline assignment: CDR1 KGHSH and CDR2 LQKENI. The source of this sequence is a man between 60 and 75 years old with active or convalescent COVID-19. Sequenced material: peripheral blood. This rearrangement joins TRBV18 to TRBJ1-3; TRBD1 matches 7 bases. The CDR3 sequence: CASSPRQGGGNTIYF. In DNA form, the CDR3 reads TGTGCCAGCTCACCTAGACAGGGCGGAGGAAACACCATATATTTT.